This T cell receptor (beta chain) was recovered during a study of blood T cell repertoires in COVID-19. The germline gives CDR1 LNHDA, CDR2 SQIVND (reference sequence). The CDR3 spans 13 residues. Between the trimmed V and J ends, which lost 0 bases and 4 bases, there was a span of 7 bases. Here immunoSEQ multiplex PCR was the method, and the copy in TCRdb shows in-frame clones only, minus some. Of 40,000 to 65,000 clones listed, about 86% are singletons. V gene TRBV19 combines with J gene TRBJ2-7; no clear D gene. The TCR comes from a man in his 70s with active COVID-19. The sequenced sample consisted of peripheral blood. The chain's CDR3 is CASSIDAAYEQYF. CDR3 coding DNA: TGTGCCAGTAGTATAGATGCGGCGTACGAGCAGTACTTC.